The 13 T cell receptor beta chains in this list originate from one sample, sequenced in a study of T cells in Graves' hyperthyroidism and ophthalmopathy. RNA transcripts were the template for amplifying TCR beta CDR3 regions. TCR CDR3 regions were first amplified by RT-PCR with HTBI primers. TCRdb re-called the multiplex PCR reads with MiXCR, one entry per CDR3 protein. The sample includes about 98,000 distinct CDR3 sequences, 35% to 45% of them seen just once. Sequenced: peripheral blood or thyroid tissue (not recorded which). The origin of the receptors is a woman aged 30 to 39 with Graves' hyperthyroidism.

The rearrangement links TRBV10-3 to TRBJ2-2; 11 positions agree with TRBD2. The CDR3 is 12 residues long. Germline CDR1 ENHRY, CDR2 SYGVKD. Trimming at V came to 10 bases and at J to 7 bases, leaving 2 bases not matched to a gene. Written as DNA, the CDR3 is TGTGCCAGTCTAGCGGGAGGCGGGGAGCTGTTTTTT. Its protein is CASLAGGGELFF.

The chain carries TRBV25-1 and TRBJ2-5, with a weak D call TRBD1 (6 bases). CDR3 length: 14 residues. Germline V gene data show CDR1 as MGHDK and CDR2 as SYGVNS. Trimming took 4 bases from V and 1 from J, leaving 10 bases between them. The DNA for the CDR3 is TGTGCCAGCAGTGGCTCAGGGGCCCAAGAGACCCAGTACTTC. This codes for CASSGSGAQETQYF.

The rearrangement uses TRBV14 and TRBJ2-7, with TRBD1 matching over 7 bases. The CDR3 covers 12 residues. J was trimmed by 8 bases and V by 4 bases; bases with no gene match: 5. Germline V gene sequence: CDR1 SGHDN, CDR2 FVKESK. In DNA, the CDR3 is TGTGCCAGCAGCCTAGACAGGGCCCAGCAGTACTTC. Its protein is CASSLDRAQQYF.

This clonotype has ten or more counts. This CDR3 is CASSPFPLARSSYEQYF. CDR3 sequence (DNA): TGTGCCAGCAGCCCCTTTCCTCTAGCGCGATCCTCCTACGAGCAGTACTTC. The V call is TRBV7-9, the J call TRBJ2-7; TRBD2 is a possible D gene (6 bases). The CDR3 is made up of 17 amino acids. With 5 bases removed from V and 0 bases from J, the gap between germline ends came to 20 bases. The germline CDR1 and CDR2 sequences are SEHNR and FQNEAQ (reference sequence).

This clonotype has only a few counts. It may be a read error: a sequence one base away is much more abundant. The genes are TRBV7-2 and TRBJ2-3; D ambiguous. The J call is uncertain, as TRBJ1-5 better fits the DNA end. The CDR3 covers 16 residues. Germline V CDR1 and CDR2: SGHTA, FQGNSA. The DNA of the CDR3 is TGTGCCAGCAGCTTAGGGACCTACCGACGCACAGATACGCAGCATTTT. It is translated as CASSLGTYRRTDTQHF.

This clonotype was seen repeatedly, ten times or more. The CDR3 reads CASKNLGDGYTF. In nucleotides, the CDR3 is TGTGCCAGCAAAAACCTAGGGGATGGCTACACCTTC. The J gene is TRBJ1-2, the V gene TRBV6-1; perhaps TRBD1 as D (5 bases). Germline CDR1 is MNHNS and CDR2 is SASEGT. The V end was cut by 7 bases, the J end by 6 bases, with 12 bases between. This CDR3 region has 12 residues.

CDR3 residues: CASSFGTSGRQTQYF. The CDR3 DNA sequence: TGTGCCAGCAGCTTCGGGACTAGCGGGAGGCAGACCCAGTACTTC. The genes are TRBV7-2 and TRBJ2-5; 15 bases line up with TRBD2. J gave up 6 bases and V 3 bases, and 2 bases lay outside the gene matches. Germline CDR1 reads SGHTA; CDR2 reads FQGNSA. The CDR3 has 15 amino acids.

This clonotype was picked up many times. The chain is built from TRBV27 and TRBJ2-7; no reliable D call. This CDR3 spans 15 amino acids. V lost 0 bases and J lost 0, with 9 bases in between. Germline loops: CDR1 MNHEY, CDR2 SMNVEV (reference sequence). CDR3 sequence (DNA): TGTGCCAGCAGTTTATCCCTCGCTAGCTCCTACGAGCAGTACTTC. Protein product: CASSLSLASSYEQYF.

Only one count was recorded for this clonotype. This chain joins TRBV20-1 and TRBJ2-2; the D gene is possibly TRBD2 (6 bases). V was trimmed by 3 bases and J by 1 base, leaving 9 bases between them. Germline V lookup: CDR1 DFQATT, CDR2 SNEGSKA (reference sequence). This CDR3 contains 14 residues. The CDR3 here is CSARVSGNTGELFF. CDR3 bases: TGCAGTGCTAGGGTTAGCGGGAACACCGGGGAGCTGTTTTTT.

This clonotype has at least ten counts. The chain uses TRBV24-1 and TRBJ2-3, with 10 nucleotides matching TRBD2. The CDR3 extends over 18 amino acids. Trimming removed 3 bases from V and 1 base from J; junction bases left unmatched: 9. Germline lookup yields CDR1 KGHDR and CDR2 SFDVKD. Here the CDR3 DNA reads TGTGCCACCAGTGATCCCCTGACTAGCGGGCTTCGCACAGATACGCAGTATTTT. It translates to CATSDPLTSGLRTDTQYF.

Note on this clonotype: A read error may be the cause here, since a much bigger clone is one base away. The chain is built from TRBV6-6 and TRBJ2-7, with 11 bases matching TRBD1. The germline V gene has CDR1 MNHNY and CDR2 SVGAGI (reference sequence). The CDR3 runs 13 residues. V trimming: 2 bases; J trimming: 6 bases; junction bases outside the gene matches: 0. The DNA for the CDR3 is TGTGCCAGCAGTTACGGGACAGGGGGCGAGCAGTACTTC. Translating it yields CASSYGTGGEQYF.

This chain joins TRBV7-2 and TRBJ2-7; 11 nucleotides match TRBD2. Germline lookup yields CDR1 SGHTA and CDR2 FQGNSA. The CDR3 sequence is 15 residues long. The junction had 4 bases not matched to a gene; V was cut back by 1 base and J by 5 bases. The DNA for the CDR3 is TGTGCCAGCAGCTTAGGGGGACTAGCGGACCACGAGCAGTACTTC. It specifies CASSLGGLADHEQYF.

This clonotype was recorded many times. The rearrangement joins TRBV6-6 to TRBJ2-5; 10 bases agree with TRBD2. The CDR3 is 14 residues long. With 5 bases clipped from V and 9 bases from J, the junction kept 9 bases outside the gene matches. Germline-derived CDR1 and CDR2 are MNHNY and SVGAGI (reference sequence). For the CDR3, the DNA is TGTGCCAGCAGTCAAGGGCTAGCGGGAGCAGCCCAGTACTTC. This sequence encodes CASSQGLAGAAQYF.